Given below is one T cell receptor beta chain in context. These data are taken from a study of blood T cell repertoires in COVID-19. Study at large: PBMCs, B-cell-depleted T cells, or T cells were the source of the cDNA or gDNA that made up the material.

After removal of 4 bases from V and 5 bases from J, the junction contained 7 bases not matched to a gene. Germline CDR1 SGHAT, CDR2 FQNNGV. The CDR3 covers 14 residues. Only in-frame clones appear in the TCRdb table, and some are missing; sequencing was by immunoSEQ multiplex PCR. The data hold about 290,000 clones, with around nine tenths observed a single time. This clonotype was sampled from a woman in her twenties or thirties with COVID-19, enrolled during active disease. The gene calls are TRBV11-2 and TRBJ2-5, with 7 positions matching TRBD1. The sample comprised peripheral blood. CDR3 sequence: CASSWDRGPETQYF. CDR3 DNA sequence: TGTGCCAGCAGCTGGGACAGAGGTCCGGAGACCCAGTACTTC.